The T cell receptor beta chain described here comes from a study of T-cell reconstitution after alpha-beta-depleted transplantation in children. The CDR3 covers 11 residues. Trimming cost V 4 bases and J 4 bases, with 6 bases left between them. CDR1 and CDR2 (germline): SGHRS, YFSETQ. As it was prepared, the TCRbeta library received unique molecular identifiers. TCRdb reprocessed the PCR reads with MiXCR, giving one entry per CDR3 protein. This sample yields about 91,000 distinct CDR3 sequences, of which 6.5% to 8.5% are seen a single time; more than 6.5% belongs to the top ten. This clonotype was counted many times.

This TCR was recovered from a human donor who donated a stem cell graft to a child with congenital amegakaryocytic thrombocytopenia. This chain links TRBV5-1 with TRBJ2-7; D is unresolved. The sample consisted of PBMCs from the stem cell graft donor, taken from the stem cell graft. The CDR3 DNA reads as TGCGCCAGCAGCCGTCGGTACGAGCAGTACTTC. Its protein is CASSRRYEQYF.